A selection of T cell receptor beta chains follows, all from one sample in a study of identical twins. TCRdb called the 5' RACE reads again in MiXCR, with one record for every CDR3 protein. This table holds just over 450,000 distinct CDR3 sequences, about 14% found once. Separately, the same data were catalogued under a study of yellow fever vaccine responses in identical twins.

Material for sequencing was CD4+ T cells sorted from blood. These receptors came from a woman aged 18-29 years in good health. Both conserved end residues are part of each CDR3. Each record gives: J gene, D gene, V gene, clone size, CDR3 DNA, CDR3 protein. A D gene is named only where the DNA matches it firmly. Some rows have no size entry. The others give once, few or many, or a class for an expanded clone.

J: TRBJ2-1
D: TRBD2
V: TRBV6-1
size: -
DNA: TGTGCCAGCAGGTCGATTGTAGCGGGCGGATCGTCCGAGCAGTTCTTC
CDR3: CASRSIVAGGSSEQFF

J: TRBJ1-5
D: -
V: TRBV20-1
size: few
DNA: TGCAGTGCCAGGGTCCTGGATTTCGGCAATCAGCCCCAGCATTTT
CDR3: CSARVLDFGNQPQHF

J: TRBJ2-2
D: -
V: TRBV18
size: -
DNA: TGTGCCAGCTCACCACAGGTTGGCGCCGGGGAGCTGTTTTTT
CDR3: CASSPQVGAGELFF

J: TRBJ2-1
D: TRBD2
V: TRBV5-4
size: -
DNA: TGTGCCAGCAGCTTATTAACTAGCGCCAATGAGCAGTTCTTC
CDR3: CASSLLTSANEQFF

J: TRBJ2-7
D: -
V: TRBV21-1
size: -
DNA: TGTGCCAGCAGCAAAGTGGGGGACGGGAAACCTCCCTACGAGCAGTACTTC
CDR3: CASSKVGDGKPPYEQYF

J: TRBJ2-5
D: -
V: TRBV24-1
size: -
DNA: TGTGCCACCAGTGATTTTCCAGGGGGGGGGCAAGAGACCCAGTACTTC
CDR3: CATSDFPGGGQETQYF

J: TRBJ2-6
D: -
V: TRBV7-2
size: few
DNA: TGTGCCAGCAGCTTTGGACGGCTCTCTGGGGCCAACGTCCTGACTTTC
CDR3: CASSFGRLSGANVLTF

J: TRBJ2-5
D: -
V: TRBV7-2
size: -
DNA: TGTGCCAGCAGCGGGGGGGGGCGCATAGAGACCCAGTACTTC
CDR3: CASSGGGRIETQYF

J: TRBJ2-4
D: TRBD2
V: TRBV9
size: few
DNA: TGTGCCAGCAGCGTAAGCGGGGCCAGCGAAAACATTCAGTACTTC
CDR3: CASSVSGASENIQYF

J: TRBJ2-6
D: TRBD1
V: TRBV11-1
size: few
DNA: TGTGCCAGCAGCTTAGGGAGGACAGGGAACTCTGGGGCCAACGTCCTGACTTTC
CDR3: CASSLGRTGNSGANVLTF

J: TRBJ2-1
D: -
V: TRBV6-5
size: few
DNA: TGTGCCAGCAGTTATGGAGCAAAGCAGTTCTTC
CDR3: CASSYGAKQFF

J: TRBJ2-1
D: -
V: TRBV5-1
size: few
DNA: TGCGCCAGCAGTCGTTATCAGGGGAATGAGCAGTTCTTC
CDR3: CASSRYQGNEQFF

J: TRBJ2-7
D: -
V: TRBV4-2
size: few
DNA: TGTGCCAGCAGCCTGGAGTTGCTCTCCTACGAGCAGTACTTC
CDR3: CASSLELLSYEQYF

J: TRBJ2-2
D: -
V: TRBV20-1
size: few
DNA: TGCAGTGCCGGAGCCCTGAGCGGAGTATACACCGGGGAGCTGTTTTTT
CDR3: CSAGALSGVYTGELFF

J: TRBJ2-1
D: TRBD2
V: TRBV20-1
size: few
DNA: TGCAGTCCAAGAGTTGCTAGCGGGAGCAATGAGCAGTTCTTC
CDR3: CSPRVASGSNEQFF

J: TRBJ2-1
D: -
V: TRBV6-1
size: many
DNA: TGTGCCAGCAGGACAGACTCAAGCTCCTACAATGAGCAGTTCTTC
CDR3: CASRTDSSSYNEQFF

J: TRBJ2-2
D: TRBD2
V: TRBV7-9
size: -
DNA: TGTGCCAGCAGACCCGGGACTAGCGGGGTCGCCGGGGAGCTGTTTTTT
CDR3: CASRPGTSGVAGELFF

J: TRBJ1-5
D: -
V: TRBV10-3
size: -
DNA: TGTGCCATCAGTGGGCAAAATAGCAATCAGCCCCAGCATTTT
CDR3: CAISGQNSNQPQHF

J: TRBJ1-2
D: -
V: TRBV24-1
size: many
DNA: TGTGCCACCAGTGATAATCGGGGCGGCGATATCTATGGCTACACCTTC
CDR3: CATSDNRGGDIYGYTF

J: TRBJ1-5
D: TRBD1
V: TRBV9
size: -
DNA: TGTGCCAGCAGCGTAGCGGGACAGAGGGGCCAGCCCCAGCATTTT
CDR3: CASSVAGQRGQPQHF

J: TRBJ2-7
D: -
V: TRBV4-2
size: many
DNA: TGTGCCAGCAGCCAAGAAGAAGTAACCCCTACCTACGAGCAGTACTTC
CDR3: CASSQEEVTPTYEQYF

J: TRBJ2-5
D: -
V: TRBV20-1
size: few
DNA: TGCAGTGCTAGAGATCCACAGAAAGAGACCCAGTACTTC
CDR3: CSARDPQKETQYF

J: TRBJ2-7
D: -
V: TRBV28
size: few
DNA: TGTGCCAGCAGTCCACCCGCTACTGCCTACGAGCAGTACTTC
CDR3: CASSPPATAYEQYF

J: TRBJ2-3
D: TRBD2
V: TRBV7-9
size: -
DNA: TGTGCCAGCACCACCTCGCGGGAGGGCCCAGATACGCAGTATTTT
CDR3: CASTTSREGPDTQYF

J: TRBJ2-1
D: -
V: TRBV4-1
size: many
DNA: TGCGCCAGCAGCCGGGAGTACAATGAGCAGTTCTTC
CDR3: CASSREYNEQFF